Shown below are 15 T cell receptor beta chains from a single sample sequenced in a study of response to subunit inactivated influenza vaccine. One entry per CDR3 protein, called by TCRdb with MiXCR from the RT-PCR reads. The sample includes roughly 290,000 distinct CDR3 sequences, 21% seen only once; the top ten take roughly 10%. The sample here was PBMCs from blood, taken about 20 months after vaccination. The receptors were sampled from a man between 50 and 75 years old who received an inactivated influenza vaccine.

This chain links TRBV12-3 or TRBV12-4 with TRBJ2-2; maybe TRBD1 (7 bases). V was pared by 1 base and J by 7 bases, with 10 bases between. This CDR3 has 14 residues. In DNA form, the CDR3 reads TGTGCCAGCAGTTTAGTCAGGGGGGTCGGGGAGCTGTTTTTT. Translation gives CASSLVRGVGELFF.

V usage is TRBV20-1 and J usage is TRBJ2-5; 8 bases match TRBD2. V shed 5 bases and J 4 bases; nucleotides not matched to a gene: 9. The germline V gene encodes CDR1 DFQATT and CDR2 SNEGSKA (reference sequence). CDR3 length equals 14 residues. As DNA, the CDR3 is TGCAGTGCTGGGGGGACTAGTAGTAGAGAGACCCAGTACTTC. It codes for CSAGGTSSRETQYF.

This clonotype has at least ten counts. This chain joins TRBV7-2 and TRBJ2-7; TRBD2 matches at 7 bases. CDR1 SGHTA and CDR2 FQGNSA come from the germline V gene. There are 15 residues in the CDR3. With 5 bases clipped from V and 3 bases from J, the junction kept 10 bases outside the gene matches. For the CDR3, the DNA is TGTGCCAGCAGCCCCACCTCTAGCGGTTACTACGAGCAGTACTTC. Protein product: CASSPTSSGYYEQYF.

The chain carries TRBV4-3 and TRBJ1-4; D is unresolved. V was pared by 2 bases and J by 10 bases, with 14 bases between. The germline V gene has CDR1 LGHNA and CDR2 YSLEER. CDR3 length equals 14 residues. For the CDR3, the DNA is TGCGCCAGCAGCCAACACCGATACCCTCGAAAACTGTTTTTT. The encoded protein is CASSQHRYPRKLFF.

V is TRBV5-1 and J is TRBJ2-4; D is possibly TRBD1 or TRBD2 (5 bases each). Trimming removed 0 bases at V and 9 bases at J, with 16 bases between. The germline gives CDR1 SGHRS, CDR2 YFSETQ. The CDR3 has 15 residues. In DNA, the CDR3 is TGCGCCAGCAGCTTGGGTCCGGGGCAGGAAAGCATTCAGTACTTC. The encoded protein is CASSLGPGQESIQYF.

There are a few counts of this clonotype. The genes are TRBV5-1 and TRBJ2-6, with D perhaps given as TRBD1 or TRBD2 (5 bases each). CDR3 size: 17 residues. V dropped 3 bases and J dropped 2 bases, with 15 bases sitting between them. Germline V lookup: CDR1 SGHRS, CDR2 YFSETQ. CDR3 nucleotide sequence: TGCGCCAGCAGCTGGTGGTTAAGGGGACCTGGGGCCAACGTCCTGACTTTC. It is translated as CASSWWLRGPGANVLTF.

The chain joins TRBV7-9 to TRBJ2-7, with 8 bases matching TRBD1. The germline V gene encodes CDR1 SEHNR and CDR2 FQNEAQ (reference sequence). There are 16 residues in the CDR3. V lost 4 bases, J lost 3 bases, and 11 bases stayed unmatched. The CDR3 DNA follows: TGTGCCAGCAGCTCCATAACGTCACAGGGGGGCTACGAGCAGTACTTC. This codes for CASSSITSQGGYEQYF. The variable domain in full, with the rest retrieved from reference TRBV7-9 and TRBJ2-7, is DTGVSQNPRHKITKRGQNVTFRCDPISEHNRLYWYRQTLGQGPEFLTYFQNEAQLEKSRLLSDRFSAERPKGSFSTLEIQRTEQGDSAMYLCASSSITSQGGYEQYFGPGTRLTVT.

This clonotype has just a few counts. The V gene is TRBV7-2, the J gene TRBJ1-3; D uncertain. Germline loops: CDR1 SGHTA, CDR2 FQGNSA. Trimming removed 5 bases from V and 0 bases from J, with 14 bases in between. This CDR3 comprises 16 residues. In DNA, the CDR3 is TGTGCCAGCAGCAAAACAATCGGGGACTCTGGAAACACCATATATTTT. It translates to CASSKTIGDSGNTIYF.

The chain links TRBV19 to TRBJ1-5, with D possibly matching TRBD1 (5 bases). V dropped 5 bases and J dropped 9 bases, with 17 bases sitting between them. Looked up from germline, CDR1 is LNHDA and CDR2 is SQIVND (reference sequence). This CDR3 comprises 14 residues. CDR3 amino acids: CASSDNRIIGPQHF. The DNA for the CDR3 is TGTGCCAGTAGTGATAACAGGATCATAGGGCCCCAGCATTTT.

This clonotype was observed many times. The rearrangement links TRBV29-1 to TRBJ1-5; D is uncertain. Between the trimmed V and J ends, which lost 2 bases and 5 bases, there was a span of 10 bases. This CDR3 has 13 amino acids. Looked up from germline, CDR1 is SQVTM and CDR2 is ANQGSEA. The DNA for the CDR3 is TGCAGCGTTGAATACGCGGTCGATCAGCCCCAGCATTTT. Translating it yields CSVEYAVDQPQHF. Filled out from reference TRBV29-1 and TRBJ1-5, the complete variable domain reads SAVISQKPSRDICQRGTSLTIQCQVDSQVTMMFWYRQQPGQSLTLIATANQGSEATYESGFVIDKFPISRPNLTFSTLTVSNMSPEDSSIYLCSVEYAVDQPQHFGDGTRLSIL.

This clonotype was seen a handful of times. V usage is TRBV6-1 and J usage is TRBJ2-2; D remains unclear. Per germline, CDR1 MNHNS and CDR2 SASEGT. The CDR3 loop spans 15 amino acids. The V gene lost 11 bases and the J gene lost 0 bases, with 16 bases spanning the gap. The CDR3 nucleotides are TGTGCCCGCTATTTTAATTTCGCGAACACCGGGGAGCTGTTTTTT. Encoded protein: CARYFNFANTGELFF.

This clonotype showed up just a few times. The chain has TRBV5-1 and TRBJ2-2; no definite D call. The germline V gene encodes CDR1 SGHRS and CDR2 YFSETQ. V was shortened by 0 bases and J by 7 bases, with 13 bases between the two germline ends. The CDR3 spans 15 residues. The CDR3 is CASSLVARTIGELFF. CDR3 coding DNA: TGCGCCAGCAGCTTGGTCGCCCGGACCATCGGGGAGCTGTTTTTT.

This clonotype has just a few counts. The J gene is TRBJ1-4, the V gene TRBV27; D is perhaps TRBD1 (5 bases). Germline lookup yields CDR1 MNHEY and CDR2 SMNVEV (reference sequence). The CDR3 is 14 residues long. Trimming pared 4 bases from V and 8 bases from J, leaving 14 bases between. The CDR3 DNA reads TGTGCCAGCAGTTCATCCGGGACCGGAGAAAAACTGTTTTTT. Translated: CASSSSGTGEKLFF.

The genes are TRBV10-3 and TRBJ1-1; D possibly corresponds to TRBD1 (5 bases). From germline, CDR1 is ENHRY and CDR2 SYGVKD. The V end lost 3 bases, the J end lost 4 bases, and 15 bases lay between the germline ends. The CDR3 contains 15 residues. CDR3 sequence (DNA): TGTGCCATCAGTGATAGTAGGGGCGCGGGCACTGAAGCTTTCTTT. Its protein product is CAISDSRGAGTEAFF.

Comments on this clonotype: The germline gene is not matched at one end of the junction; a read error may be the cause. Written as DNA, the CDR3 is TGTGCCTGCAGTTTCGGGGACACGGCTCTAAACTCTGGATACACCATATATTTT. It encodes CACSFGDTALNSGYTIYF. This chain uses TRBV12-3 or TRBV12-4 with TRBJ1-3; a possible D gene is TRBD1 (6 bases). The CDR3 has 18 residues.